This T cell receptor beta chain derives from a study of graft-versus-host responses after intestinal transplantation (dated by TCRdb to 2020 to 2022). Background on the whole study: The transplants that recipients got were multivisceral, liver-intestinal, or isolated intestinal. Every recipient was given anti-thymocyte globulin induction, followed by 3 to 4 years of maintenance tacrolimus and steroids. Alloreactive clones were identified by sequencing pre-transplant mixed lymphocyte reaction products and comparing these products with unstimulated pre-transplant donor and recipient T cells. Rather than being sequenced by the commercial service, samples from a few later patients were sequenced in-house on an Illumina MiSeq and processed with MiXCR. Graft-versus-host and host-versus-graft alloreactive T cell clones were tracked in the graft, circulation and bone marrow after intestinal transplantation using bulk TCR-beta CDR3 sequencing. Donor T cell macrochimerism was defined as a peak of at least 4% donor T cells among recipient peripheral blood mononuclear cells. The cohort enrolled about two dozen intestinal transplant recipients, one of whom was a retransplant, and a few patients without pretransplant specimens were excluded. Broader findings and caveats from the paper: Early after transplant, declines in HvG clones were associated with peak levels of circulating GvH clones. GvH clones were found in recipient bone marrow, and some of the GvH clones appeared earlier in ileal mucosa or blood, which is consistent with an intestinal mucosal origin. In the allografts of patients with donor T cell macrochimerism, GvH to HvG T cell clonal ratios were high. Conclusions were limited by the relatively low number and heterogeneity of intestinal transplant patients.

CDR1 and CDR2 (MNHEY, SVGAGI) derive from the germline V gene. The CDR3 runs 13 residues from the cysteine to the phenylalanine. Left in the record is the CDR3 DNA by itself, 39 bases read in frame from the first base. The junction shows trimming of 2 bases on V and 5 bases on J, plus 6 bases between the germline ends. The time point label, as the study defines it: cells obtained before transplantation from donor or recipient. CD3+CD4+ and CD3+CD8+ populations were FACS-sorted from unstimulated pre-transplant donor and recipient cells taken from spleen or lymph nodes. The protocol used for the library was the immunoSEQ multiplex PCR assay. For most patients, genomic DNA was isolated with the Qiagen DNeasy Blood and Tissue Kit and sent frozen to Adaptive Biotechnologies for TCR sequencing. For most patients, genomic DNA was subjected to high-throughput TCR-beta CDR3 sequencing by Adaptive Biotechnologies. In the authors' own workflow: Adaptive's ImmunoSEQ software was the source of the TCR sequencing data for 15 to 20 patients, while a few other patients were processed with MiXCR and VDJtools. To correct CD4 versus CD8 sorting errors, sequences present in both subsets at a frequency ratio below 5:1 were removed. CDR3 nucleotide sequences shared by donor and recipient were removed because the origin of these sequences could not be assigned. To be classed as alloreactive, a clone needed at least 2-fold expansion over unstimulated cells and a minimum CFSE-low frequency of 0.002% (template counts) or 0.001% (read counts). Clones were considered mappable if detected in sequenced pre-transplant spleen, lymph node, or MLR CFSE-low populations of the donor or recipient. The cumulative frequency of alloreactive clones was calculated as a percentage of all sequences, weighted by copy number. The table was pulled from immuneACCESS by TCRdb, which kept in-frame rearrangements only. Such tables lose some clones; where checked, under half of the loss comes from unresolved V genes, and the rest has no known cause. The D gene and trimming were derived from the DNA, and the V and J assignments and clone size from that table. Here the sample has roughly 96,000 clones; about 91% occur a single time. The ten largest account for over 0.4% of the sample.

With respect to this clone: No cognate antigen has been identified for it. Nothing much larger sits one base from this clone, and base qualities are not available.

Rearrangement joined TRBV6-5 to TRBJ1-4, with no reliable assignment of the D segment. Sample: unstimulated CD8+ T cells sorted from spleen or lymph node cells, taken before intestinal transplant. This sequence originates from a human donor who received an intestinal transplant. The CDR3: CASSYRGNEKLFF. The nucleotide sequence is given as TGTGCCAGCAGTTACCGAGGGAATGAAAAACTGTTTTTT.